This entry lists 30 T cell receptor beta chains sequenced from one sample in a study of blood T cell repertoires in COVID-19. Profiled with immunoSEQ multiplex PCR; TCRdb holds only in-frame clones, not every one. The sample holds about 44,000 clones, about 87% seen once. The sample comprised peripheral blood. These receptors all stem from a woman in her forties with acute or convalescent COVID-19.

The CDR3 sequence: CASSTAYEQYF. CDR3 in DNA: TGTGCCAGCAGCACAGCCTACGAGCAGTACTTC. The rearrangement joins TRBV28 to TRBJ2-7; D unclear. Trimming took 6 bases from V and 2 from J, leaving 5 bases between them. The CDR3 sequence is 11 residues long. The germline V gene encodes CDR1 MDHEN and CDR2 SYDVKM. Full variable domain (outside the CDR3, taken from reference TRBV28 and TRBJ2-7): DVKVTQSSRYLVKRTGEKVFLECVQDMDHENMFWYRQDPGLGLRLIYFSYDVKMKEKGDIPEGYSVSREKKERFSLILESASTNQTSMYLCASSTAYEQYFGPGTRLTVT.

The CDR3 region has the DNA TGTGCCAGCAGCCCTCAGGGTAACTATGGCTACACCTTC. Its protein product is CASSPQGNYGYTF. The genes are TRBV6-6 and TRBJ1-2, with a tentative D call TRBD1 (5 bases). The CDR3 runs 13 residues. V was cut by 6 bases and J by 1 base, with 9 bases left in between. Germline values: CDR1 MNHNY, CDR2 SVGAGI (reference sequence).

The chain recombines TRBV19 with TRBJ1-2; D possibly corresponds to TRBD1 (5 bases). CDR1 is LNHDA, CDR2 SQIVND, per germline (reference sequence). This CDR3 has 14 amino acids. The ends were cut back, 0 bases at V and 8 bases at J, with 13 bases in the middle. The CDR3 nucleotides are TGTGCCAGTAGTATAGAAGCCAGGGTAAAAGGCTACACCTTC. Its protein is CASSIEARVKGYTF. Drawing the rest from reference TRBV19 and TRBJ1-2, the complete variable domain is DGGITQSPKYLFRKEGQNVTLSCEQNLNHDAMYWYRQDPGQGLRLIYYSQIVNDFQKGDIAEGYSVSREKKESFPLTVTSAQKNPTAFYLCASSIEARVKGYTFGSGTRLTVV.

The chain joins TRBV27 to TRBJ2-2; D is unclear. The germline V gene has CDR1 MNHEY and CDR2 SMNVEV (reference sequence). V lost 3 bases, J lost 4 bases, and 9 bases lay in between. This CDR3 spans 14 amino acids. The DNA of the CDR3 is TGTGCCAGCAGTTTTTCGCGCTTCACCGGGGAGCTGTTTTTT. This gives the protein CASSFSRFTGELFF.

The CDR3 DNA is TGTGCCAGCAGCTTAAGGAGGGGGAACACTGAAGCTTTCTTT. Its translation: CASSLRRGNTEAFF. The chain carries TRBV7-3 and TRBJ1-1; TRBD1 might be the D (5 bases). In germline, CDR1 is SGHTA, CDR2 FQGTGA. The CDR3 runs 14 residues. V was pared by 1 base and J by 1 base, with 7 bases between. Together with reference TRBV7-3 and TRBJ1-1, the CDR3 gives the full variable domain: GAGVSQTPSNKVTEKGKYVELRCDPISGHTALYWYRQSLGQGPEFLIYFQGTGAADDSGLPNDRFFAVRPEGSVSTLKIQRTERGDSAVYLCASSLRRGNTEAFFGQGTRLTVV.

This chain joins TRBV6-5 and TRBJ2-7, with D possibly TRBD1 on 5 matching bases. The CDR3 is 14 residues long. Trimming left V 5 bases short and J 5 bases short, with 16 bases between. Germline CDR1 and CDR2: MNHEY and SVGAGI. The CDR3 bases are TGTGCCAGCAGTAAATCTCAGGGTCGCCACGAGCAGTACTTC. This gives the protein CASSKSQGRHEQYF.

The V and J genes are TRBV7-9 and TRBJ2-3, with D maybe TRBD2 (5 bases). Germline CDR1 and CDR2: SEHNR and FQNEAQ (reference sequence). The CDR3 is 13 amino acids. V lost 5 bases and J 0 bases, leaving 6 bases between the germline ends. Here the CDR3 DNA reads TGTGCCAGCAGCCGAGGGAGCACAGATACGCAGTATTTT. Encoded protein: CASSRGSTDTQYF.

The CDR3 region is CAVQGERAGYTF. CDR3 bases: TGTGCCGTCCAGGGGGAGCGAGCGGGCTACACCTTC. The V call is TRBV24-1, the J call TRBJ1-2, with 7 bases aligning to TRBD1. The CDR3 is 12 amino acids. J gave up 8 bases and V 12 bases, and 11 bases lay outside the gene matches. Looked up from germline, CDR1 is KGHDR and CDR2 is SFDVKD.

The CDR3 spells CASSVGTGTGGWEQYF. CDR3 DNA sequence: TGTGCCAGCAGCGTGGGAACCGGGACAGGAGGTTGGGAGCAGTACTTC. The chain combines TRBV9 with TRBJ2-7, with 8 bases aligning to TRBD1. CDR3 length equals 16 residues. Looked up from germline, CDR1 is SGDLS and CDR2 is YYNGEE. Losses at the gene ends were 2 bases for V and 7 bases for J; bases not matched to a gene: 14.

The chain carries TRBV28 and TRBJ1-1; no definite D call. There are 12 residues in the CDR3. Trimming removed 4 bases at V and 6 bases at J, with 9 bases between. Germline CDR1 reads MDHEN; CDR2 reads SYDVKM. CDR3 bases: TGTGCCAGCAGTTATAACAGAGCTGAAGCTTTCTTT. It is translated as CASSYNRAEAFF.

This chain links TRBV28 with TRBJ2-3; TRBD1 might be the D (6 bases). CDR3 size: 13 residues. Germline CDR1 reads MDHEN; CDR2 reads SYDVKM. V gave up 1 base and J gave up 6 bases, with 8 bases separating them. The CDR3 DNA sequence: TGTGCCAGCAGTTTATCAGGGGTGGATACGCAGTATTTT. This gives the protein CASSLSGVDTQYF.

The chain is built from TRBV21-1 and TRBJ2-7; the DNA was not compared with TRBD1, the D call given in the table. TRBV21-1 is a listed pseudogene. This CDR3 is built from 18 residues. DNA of the CDR3: TGTGCCAGCAGCAAAAGTCCGAGTAGGGACAATAGCTCCTACGAGCAGTACTTC. This gives the protein CASSKSPSRDNSSYEQYF.

CDR3 loop: CASSVVGIAGGETQYF. For the CDR3, the DNA is TGTGCCAGCAGCGTAGTAGGAATAGCGGGGGGAGAGACCCAGTACTTC. The rearrangement links TRBV9 to TRBJ2-5, with 10 bases aligning to TRBD2. CDR3 length: 16 amino acids. Trimming at V came to 0 bases and at J to 4 bases, leaving 6 bases not matched to a gene. The germline V gene has CDR1 SGDLS and CDR2 YYNGEE.

This chain joins TRBV19 and TRBJ1-4; TRBD1 matches at 8 bases. The CDR3 extends over 15 amino acids. Per the germline V gene, CDR1 is LNHDA and CDR2 is SQIVND (reference sequence). With V trimmed by 7 bases and J by 4 bases, 8 bases remained unmatched. CDR3 nucleotides: TGTGCCAGTACCGAAGGGACAGGCTTTAATGAAAAACTGTTTTTT. Its translation is CASTEGTGFNEKLFF.

The chain links TRBV29-1 to TRBJ1-1; 7 nucleotides match TRBD1. V was pared by 7 bases and J by 5 bases, with 7 bases of the junction left unmatched. This CDR3 has 12 amino acids. Germline CDR1 SQVTM, CDR2 ANQGSEA. The DNA for the CDR3 is TGCAGCGGCCGACAGGGAGGAACTGAAGCTTTCTTT. Its protein product is CSGRQGGTEAFF.

The V call is TRBV28, the J call TRBJ2-7, with 8 bases lining up with TRBD2. CDR3 length: 14 residues. V shed 7 bases and J 4 bases; nucleotides not matched to a gene: 9. Germline CDR1 is MDHEN and CDR2 is SYDVKM. The CDR3 bases are TGTGCCAGCACCTCCGGGGGGGGGCGATACGAGCAGTACTTC. Translated: CASTSGGGRYEQYF.

The chain combines TRBV11-2 with TRBJ2-7; 16 bases match TRBD2. CDR3 length equals 18 residues. V shed 4 bases, J shed 5 bases, and the junction held 11 bases outside the gene matches. Germline V gives CDR1 SGHAT, CDR2 FQNNGV. The CDR3 DNA sequence: TGTGCCAGCAGCTCACTAACCGGGACTAGCGGGAGGGCCCACGAGCAGTACTTC. Residues: CASSSLTGTSGRAHEQYF.

CDR3 in amino acids: CASSHGTQNTEAFF. The CDR3 coding sequence is TGCGCCAGCAGCCATGGGACACAGAACACTGAAGCTTTCTTT. This sequence joins TRBV4-3 and TRBJ1-1, with D perhaps matching TRBD1 (6 bases). The V end was cut by 3 bases, the J end by 1 base, with 9 bases between. The CDR3 length is 14 residues. CDR1 and CDR2 (germline): LGHNA, YSLEER.

J is TRBJ1-4 and V is TRBV7-2; 9 bases line up with TRBD1. CDR3 size: 15 residues. The V gene's germline CDR1 is SGHTA and CDR2 FQGNSA. V dropped 4 bases and J dropped 4; count of bases not matched to a gene: 4. The CDR3 spells CASSSRTGDNEKLFF. CDR3 bases: TGTGCCAGCAGCTCAAGGACAGGGGATAATGAAAAACTGTTTTTT. Full variable domain (remainder filled in from reference TRBV7-2 and TRBJ1-4): GAGVSQSPSNKVTEKGKDVELRCDPISGHTALYWYRQSLGQGLEFLIYFQGNSAPDKSGLPSDRFSAERTGGSVSTLTIQRTQQEDSAVYLCASSSRTGDNEKLFFGSGTQLSVL.

The CDR3 is CASREGTLLAGDTIYF. Written as DNA, the CDR3 is TGTGCCAGCAGGGAGGGGACTCTACTGGCGGGAGACACCATATATTTT. J is TRBJ1-3 and V is TRBV2; a weak D match, TRBD1 (5 bases). The CDR3 spans 16 residues. CDR1 SNHLY and CDR2 FYNNEI come from the germline V gene. V lost 6 bases and J 8 bases, leaving 23 bases between the germline ends.

The rearrangement joins TRBV28 to TRBJ1-1, with D unclear. V was clipped by 3 bases and J by 0 bases, with 11 bases between them. Germline V lookup: CDR1 MDHEN, CDR2 SYDVKM. The CDR3 contains 15 residues. As DNA, the CDR3 is TGTGCCAGCAGTTTGCAGGTTATAGTGAACACTGAAGCTTTCTTT. Translation gives CASSLQVIVNTEAFF. The full variable domain, with the rest looked up from reference TRBV28 and TRBJ1-1, is DVKVTQSSRYLVKRTGEKVFLECVQDMDHENMFWYRQDPGLGLRLIYFSYDVKMKEKGDIPEGYSVSREKKERFSLILESASTNQTSMYLCASSLQVIVNTEAFFGQGTRLTVV.

V gene TRBV14 combines with J gene TRBJ2-5; 7 bases fit TRBD1. This CDR3 region has 15 residues. CDR1 is SGHDN and CDR2 is FVKESK in the germline V gene. The V segment lost 4 bases and the J segment 4 bases; nucleotides outside the gene matches: 9. In nucleotides, the CDR3 is TGTGCCAGCAGCCCCCAATACAGGGGCCGAGAGACCCAGTACTTC. Its translation: CASSPQYRGRETQYF. Filled out from reference TRBV14 and TRBJ2-5, the complete variable domain reads EAGVTQFPSHSVIEKGQTVTLRCDPISGHDNLYWYRRVMGKEIKFLLHFVKESKQDESGMPNNRFLAERTGGTYSTLKVQPAELEDSGVYFCASSPQYRGRETQYFGPGTRLLVL.

The chain carries TRBV19 and TRBJ1-5, with 7 bases fitting TRBD1. The CDR3 contains 15 residues. The V and J ends lost 7 bases and 1 base, in that order; junction bases with no gene match: 7. Germline V gene lookup returns CDR1 LNHDA and CDR2 SQIVND (reference sequence). CDR3 sequence: CASTPTGLSNQPQHF. In DNA, the CDR3 is TGTGCCAGTACCCCGACAGGGCTGAGCAATCAGCCCCAGCATTTT.

This CDR3 is CASSPRSGNTIYF. DNA of the CDR3: TGTGCCAGCAGCCCCCGCTCTGGAAACACCATATATTTT. V is TRBV9 and J is TRBJ1-3; D unclear. From germline, CDR1 is SGDLS and CDR2 YYNGEE. With 4 bases removed from V and 0 bases from J, the gap between germline ends came to 5 bases. The CDR3 spans 13 residues.

The V and J genes are TRBV3-1 (or the pseudogene TRBV3-2) and TRBJ1-4; 8 bases fit TRBD1. The junction had 3 bases not matched to a gene; V was cut back by 3 bases and J by 3 bases. CDR1 and CDR2 (germline): LGHDT, YNNKEL (reference sequence). The length of the CDR3 is 15 residues. The chain's CDR3 is CASSQEQGANEKLFF. The DNA for the CDR3 is TGTGCCAGCAGCCAGGAACAGGGGGCTAATGAAAAACTGTTTTTT.

The chain joins TRBV7-2 to TRBJ1-1, with D possibly being TRBD1 (5 bases). CDR3 length equals 15 residues. V shed 1 base and J shed 8 bases, with 17 bases lying between them. Germline CDR1 and CDR2: SGHTA and FQGNSA. CDR3 bases: TGTGCCAGCAGCTTAGGGAGGGGACCGCCTTACGAAGCTTTCTTT. Amino acids: CASSLGRGPPYEAFF.

This rearrangement joins TRBV28 to TRBJ2-1; 7 bases fit TRBD2. This CDR3 is built from 18 residues. V lost 2 bases, J lost 0 bases, and 10 bases stayed unmatched. Germline CDR1 is MDHEN and CDR2 is SYDVKM. The CDR3 here is CASSLVASGFSSYNEQFF. CDR3 bases: TGTGCCAGCAGTTTAGTGGCTAGCGGTTTTAGCTCCTACAATGAGCAGTTCTTC.

The chain combines TRBV5-1 with TRBJ1-1; 9 bases are a match to TRBD1. Per germline, CDR1 SGHRS and CDR2 YFSETQ. This CDR3 comprises 13 residues. V shed 5 bases and J 4 bases; nucleotides not matched to a gene: 3. The CDR3 nucleotides read TGCGCCAGCAGGCCGACAGGGGGCACTGAAGCTTTCTTT. It is translated as CASRPTGGTEAFF.

This clone was counted once. This sequence joins TRBV4-2 and TRBJ1-6, with 9 bases that match TRBD1. CDR1 and CDR2 (germline): LGHNA, YNFKEQ. Trimming at V came to 3 bases and at J to 9 bases, leaving 9 bases not matched to a gene. This CDR3 contains 16 residues. The DNA of the CDR3 is TGTGCCAGCAGCCAGGGGGGACAGGGAAGGAGTTCACCCCTCCACTTT. This gives the protein CASSQGGQGRSSPLHF.

This clone has only a few counts. The chain combines TRBV19 with TRBJ1-1; D gene unclear. Trimming removed 1 base at V and 11 bases at J, with 11 bases between. The length of the CDR3 is 12 residues. Germline CDR1 reads LNHDA; CDR2 reads SQIVND (reference sequence). CDR3 bases: TGTGCCAGTAGTATAGTAGAGGGAAGGGCTTTCTTT. It is translated as CASSIVEGRAFF. Full variable domain (remainder filled in from reference TRBV19 and TRBJ1-1): DGGITQSPKYLFRKEGQNVTLSCEQNLNHDAMYWYRQDPGQGLRLIYYSQIVNDFQKGDIAEGYSVSREKKESFPLTVTSAQKNPTAFYLCASSIVEGRAFFGQGTRLTVV.